This T cell receptor (beta chain) was identified during a study of T cell repertoires in cytomegalovirus infection. On this clonotype itself: Antigen unknown.

TCRdb re-analysed the reads in MiXCR, keeping a single row per CDR3 protein. The sample carries around 740,000 distinct CDR3 sequences, approximately 40% recorded once. Study findings and constraints: CMV-specific TCR beta clonotypes restricted by HLA-C were the ones dominating the ex vivo response.

Trimming shortened V by 6 bases and J by 3 bases, and 12 bases separated the two germline ends. This CDR3 spans 13 amino acids. Germline CDR1 and CDR2: MNHNS and SASEGT. This clonotype originated in a human donor in good health (CMV status not recorded). Some clones in this sample may be carry-over from other donors' samples. The specimen was PBMCs. The V and J genes are TRBV6-1 and TRBJ2-7, with D perhaps assigned TRBD1 or TRBD2 (5 bases each). Written as DNA, the CDR3 is TGTGCCAGCAGCACCGGGACCAACTACGAGCAGTACTTC. It is translated as CASSTGTNYEQYF.